A selection of T cell receptor beta chains follows, all from one sample in a study of blood T cells in healthy people across ages. MiXCR, run by TCRdb on the 5' RACE reads, gives a single entry per CDR3 protein. In the table there are over a million distinct CDR3 sequences, 45% to 70% of which are singletons. Material for sequencing was blood. These TCRs come from a man aged 18 to 30 in good health. The CDR3 runs from the conserved cysteine through the conserved F or W. D genes are given only for firm matches. Clone size is stated in some rows and not others, as once, few, many or a class when expanded.

DNA,CDR3,V,J,size,D
TGTGCCAGCAGCCACCGGGACTACCCCTACGAGCAGTACTTC,CASSHRDYPYEQYF,TRBV7-9,TRBJ2-7,NA,TRBD2
TGTGCCAGCAGTTCCCGAGCCATACCGCTATATGGCTACACCTTC,CASSSRAIPLYGYTF,TRBV27,TRBJ1-2,NA,NA
TGTGCCAGCAGTCGACAGGGGGCGGAAGAGCAGTACTTC,CASSRQGAEEQYF,TRBV28,TRBJ2-7,NA,TRBD1
TGCAGCCCCGAGGTCGGTGAGACCCAGTATTTC,CSPEVGETQYF,TRBV29-1,TRBJ2-5,few,NA
TGTGCCAGCAGCCCCCGGGGCGCCCGTGGTGGCAATGAGCAGTTCTTC,CASSPRGARGGNEQFF,TRBV7-9,TRBJ2-1,NA,NA
TGCAGCGTTTCAAGGGACTCCACAGATACGCAGTATTTT,CSVSRDSTDTQYF,TRBV29-1,TRBJ2-3,few,NA
TGTGCCAGCAGCGTATACGACAGACAAGAGACCCAGTACTTC,CASSVYDRQETQYF,TRBV12-3/TRBV12-4,TRBJ2-5,few,NA
TGCAGTGCTAGGGTCGGGAATTCACCCCTCCACTTT,CSARVGNSPLHF,TRBV20-1,TRBJ1-6,few,NA
TGTGCCAGCAGTTGGGGCCCAGGGACCCAGTACTTC,CASSWGPGTQYF,TRBV12-3/TRBV12-4,TRBJ2-5,NA,NA
TGCAGCGTTTGGGACAGGGCCTACGAGCAGTACTTC,CSVWDRAYEQYF,TRBV29-1,TRBJ2-7,few,TRBD1
TGTGCCAGCAGTTTCACGTCCGGTGGCGAGGCTTTCTTT,CASSFTSGGEAFF,TRBV27,TRBJ1-1,NA,NA
TGCGCCAGCAGCCCTCGGGGGGGCCGGGCGAATGAGCAGTTCTTC,CASSPRGGRANEQFF,TRBV4-1,TRBJ2-1,NA,TRBD2
TGTGCCACCAGCCCCATTGCAGGGACCTACGAGCAGTACTTC,CATSPIAGTYEQYF,TRBV15,TRBJ2-7,NA,NA
TGTGCCAGCAGTTCCCTCCCTAGCGGGGGGGAGACCCAGTACTTC,CASSSLPSGGETQYF,TRBV12-3/TRBV12-4,TRBJ2-5,NA,TRBD2
TGCGCCAGCAGCCAAGATCCCGGTACGGGGACTGAAGCTTTCTTT,CASSQDPGTGTEAFF,TRBV4-1,TRBJ1-1,NA,NA
TGTGCCAGCATCCAAGGGGAGGGGGCGCGGAACACTGAAGCTTTCTTT,CASIQGEGARNTEAFF,TRBV25-1,TRBJ1-1,few,TRBD1
TGTGCCAGCAGTTACCGACCTCCATCCGGAAACACCATATATTTT,CASSYRPPSGNTIYF,TRBV28,TRBJ1-3,few,NA
TGTGCCAGTAGTTCGGCGGGATCGGGACAGGGACCTGGGGCCAACGTCCTGACTTTC,CASSSAGSGQGPGANVLTF,TRBV19,TRBJ2-6,NA,TRBD1
TGTGCCACCAGCATGTGGGGGGCGGGAAAACTGTTTTTT,CATSMWGAGKLFF,TRBV15,TRBJ1-4,NA,NA
TGTGCCAGCAGTGAGCGCAGGGCGGAGACCCAGTACTTC,CASSERRAETQYF,TRBV6-1,TRBJ2-5,NA,NA
TGTGCCAGCAGCCCCACCCCAAATTCACCCCTCCACTTT,CASSPTPNSPLHF,TRBV27,TRBJ1-6,NA,NA
TGTGCCAGCAGTGATCCAGCGGGAGACGCCGGGGAGCTGTTTTTT,CASSDPAGDAGELFF,TRBV28,TRBJ2-2,once,TRBD2
TGCGCCAGCAGCCAAGGTGTAAAGACTAGCGGGGGTGGTGAGACCCAGTACTTC,CASSQGVKTSGGGETQYF,TRBV4-1,TRBJ2-5,NA,TRBD2
TGTGCCACCAGCAGAGAAAGGCTCAGCGGTAGTGAGCAGTTCTTC,CATSRERLSGSEQFF,TRBV15,TRBJ2-1,few,NA
TGTGCCAGCAGCGTAGTTGTTGGGGGGGGAGCCTACAATGAGCAGTTCTTC,CASSVVVGGGAYNEQFF,TRBV9,TRBJ2-1,NA,TRBD2
TGCGCCAGCAGCCAAGAGTCGGGGGGTGAGCAGTTCTTC,CASSQESGGEQFF,TRBV4-1,TRBJ2-1,few,TRBD2
TGCAGTGCCAGCCGGGTGGGAGCGGGCACAGATACGCAGTATTTT,CSASRVGAGTDTQYF,TRBV20-1,TRBJ2-3,NA,NA